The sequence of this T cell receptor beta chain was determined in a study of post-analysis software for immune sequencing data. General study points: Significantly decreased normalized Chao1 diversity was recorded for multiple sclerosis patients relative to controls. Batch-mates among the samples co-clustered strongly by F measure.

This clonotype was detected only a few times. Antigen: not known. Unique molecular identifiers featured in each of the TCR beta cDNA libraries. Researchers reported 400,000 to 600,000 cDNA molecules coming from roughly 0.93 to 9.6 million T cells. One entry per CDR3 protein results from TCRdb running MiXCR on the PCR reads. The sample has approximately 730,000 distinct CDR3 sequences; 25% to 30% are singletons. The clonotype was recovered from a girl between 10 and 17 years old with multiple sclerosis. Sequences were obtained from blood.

In DNA form, the CDR3 reads TGCAGCGTTGAGGAGACAGGGGGCGACGAGCAGTACTTC. Translating gives CSVEETGGDEQYF. The gene calls are TRBV29-1 and TRBJ2-7, with 10 positions matching TRBD1. V shed 3 bases, J shed 5 bases, and the junction held 4 bases outside the gene matches. The CDR3 has 13 residues. Per germline, CDR1 SQVTM and CDR2 ANQGSEA.